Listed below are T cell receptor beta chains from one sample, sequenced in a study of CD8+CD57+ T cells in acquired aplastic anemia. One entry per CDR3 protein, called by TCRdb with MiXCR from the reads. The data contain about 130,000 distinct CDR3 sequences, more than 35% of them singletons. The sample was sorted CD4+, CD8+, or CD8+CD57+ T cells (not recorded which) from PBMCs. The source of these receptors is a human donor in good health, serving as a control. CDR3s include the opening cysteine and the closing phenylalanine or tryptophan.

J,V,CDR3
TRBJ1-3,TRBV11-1,CASSYGQGSSGNTIYF
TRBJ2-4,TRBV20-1,CSAIISGSSRNIQYF
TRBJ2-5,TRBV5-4,CASSGPLAGGQETQYF
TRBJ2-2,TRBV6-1,CASAMGWTGELFF
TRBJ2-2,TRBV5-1,CASSLEGTRVTGELFF
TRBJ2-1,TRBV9,CASSVDRASEQFF
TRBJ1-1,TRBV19,CASSLTGLMNTEAFF
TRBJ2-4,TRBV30,CAWSVSPPDIQYF
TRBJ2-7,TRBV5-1,CASSLALGGTTYEQYF
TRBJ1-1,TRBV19,CASSKLDRGDTEAFF
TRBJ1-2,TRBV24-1,CATTGRGLGYTF
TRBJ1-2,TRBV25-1,CASSLTGYSYTF
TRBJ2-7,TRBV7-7,CASSLAEDSSYEQYF
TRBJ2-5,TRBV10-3,CASGTKGDQPQYF
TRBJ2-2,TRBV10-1,CASSPRSGPSDTEELFF
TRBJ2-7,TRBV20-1,CSASDVSYEQYF
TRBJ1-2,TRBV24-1,CATSDPKESPGYTF
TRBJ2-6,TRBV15,CATSSRTGVSGANVLTF
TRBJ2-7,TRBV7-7,CASSRNPGPSYEQYF
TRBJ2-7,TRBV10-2,CASSELAGAYEQYF
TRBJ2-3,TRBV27,CASSLRGGVGTQYF
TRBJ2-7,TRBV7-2,CASSLALAGVHEQYF
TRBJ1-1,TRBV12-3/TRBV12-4,CASSLSGRIMNPEAFF
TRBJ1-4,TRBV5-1,CASSSTTGVREKLFF
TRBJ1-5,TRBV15,CATSRDQQGQPQHF
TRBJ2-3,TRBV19,CASSSGSSSDTQYF
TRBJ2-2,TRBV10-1,CASSDSFHLLTGELFF
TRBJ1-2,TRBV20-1,CSASRGGSMKGGYTF
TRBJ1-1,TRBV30,CAHSRNTEAFF
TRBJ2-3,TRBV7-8,CASSLVGQGADTQYF
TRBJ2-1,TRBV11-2,CASSLVGLTNEQFF
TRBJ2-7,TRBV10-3,CAIGGGPYEQYF
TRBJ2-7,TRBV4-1,CASSCLPGQEQYF
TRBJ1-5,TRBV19,CASSDRQDQPQHF
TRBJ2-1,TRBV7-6,CASSLEGREQFF
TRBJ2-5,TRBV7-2,CASSGRWGTQYF
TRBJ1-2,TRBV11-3,CASSRTDAYGYTF
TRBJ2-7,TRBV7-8,CASSLAGVPYEQYF
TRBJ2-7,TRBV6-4,CASSPTTYEQYF
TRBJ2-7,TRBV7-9,CASTPRGTYEQYF
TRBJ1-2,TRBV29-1,CSVEVGSVHYGYTF